This TCR beta chain was sequenced in a study of identifying expanded T cells in peripheral blood. Findings and limits, study-wide: Technical replicates showed about 1.2 changed clones; around two weeks around 15; four weeks 19.

No infections or other immune events were documented during collection. Notes on this clone: Its antigen is unknown.

Some clones are missing from TCRdb's copy, which holds only in-frame ones; the method was immunoSEQ multiplex PCR. The table records more than 55,000 clones, about 89% of them present only once. The ends were cut back, 3 bases at V and 0 bases at J, with 8 bases in the middle. The CDR3 has 15 residues. Germline V CDR1 and CDR2: SGHDN, FVKESK. Sequences were obtained from blood. The clonotype comes from a person between 18 and 75 years old in good health. This chain links TRBV14 with TRBJ1-4; the D gene is possibly TRBD1 (5 bases). The CDR3 DNA reads as TGTGCCAGCAGCCAGGGGCCCTCAACTAATGAAAAACTGTTTTTT. Protein sequence: CASSQGPSTNEKLFF.